The 2 T cell receptor beta chains below were found in one sample sequenced in a study of human T cells and chemical hapten exposure. The time point here: pre-sensitization, week 0. Treatment here: therapeutic diphenylcyclopropenone sensitization with weekly scalp DPC. TCRdb independently ran MiXCR on the RACE reads; one entry per CDR3 protein. Of tens of thousands of distinct CDR3 sequences detected, around 7% appear once; the ten largest clones hold 1.5% to 2%. The sequenced sample was whole blood, obtained in connection with sensitization to the hapten diphenylcyclopropenone (DPC). All receptors come from a woman aged 25-40 years with alopecia areata. Some clones in this sample may be carry-over from other donors' samples.

Ten or more counts support this clonotype. The chain uses TRBV20-1 and TRBJ1-5; a weak D match, TRBD1 (6 bases). Per the germline V gene, CDR1 is DFQATT and CDR2 is SNEGSKA (reference sequence). This CDR3 region has 14 residues. Trimming cost V 6 bases and J 2 bases, with 14 bases left between them. This CDR3 is CSAKVGGGNQPQHF. DNA of the CDR3: TGCAGTGCCAAAGTGGGGGGCGGCAATCAGCCCCAGCATTTT.

Ten or more counts support this clonotype. The V call is TRBV7-3, the J call TRBJ1-3; 7 bases map to TRBD1. J gave up 4 bases and V 0 bases, and 6 bases lay outside the gene matches. The germline gives CDR1 SGHTA, CDR2 FQGTGA. CDR3 length: 16 amino acids. The CDR3 sequence: CASSLTTGMGGNTIYF. CDR3 DNA: TGTGCCAGCAGCTTAACGACAGGGATGGGCGGAAACACCATATATTTT.